This T cell receptor (beta chain) stems from a study of T cells in Graves' hyperthyroidism and ophthalmopathy. Study-level points and caveats: Before onset, ophthalmopathy was predicted by the model a median roughly 6.8 months earlier.

It was RNA transcripts that yielded the amplified TCR beta CDR3 regions. A set of HTBI primers served as the primers for a first-round RT-PCR of the TCR CDR3. Via MiXCR, TCRdb re-called the multiplex PCR reads, giving one row per CDR3 protein. The sample has about 270,000 distinct CDR3 sequences, roughly 22% seen once; the top ten hold around 40%. This clonotype has only a few counts. The antigen is unknown. A read error may account for a junction end that differs from germline. Per germline, CDR1 SGHRS and CDR2 YFSETQ. The CDR3 is 15 residues long. Among ophthalmopathy patients, the Clinical Activity Score reached at least 3, the NOSPECS grade reached at least 4, and duration remained under 3 months. Exclusion of a patient resulted from uncontrolled infection, other autoimmune disease, pregnancy or lactation.

Sequencing input: blood. The clonotype was recovered from a woman aged 40 to 50 with Graves' ophthalmopathy. The chain recombines TRBV5-1 with TRBJ2-5; TRBD2 agrees at 8 bases. CDR3 sequence (DNA): TGCGCCAGCAGCTTGAATGAAGCGGGAGAAGAGACCCAGCACTTC. This sequence encodes CASSLNEAGEETQHF.